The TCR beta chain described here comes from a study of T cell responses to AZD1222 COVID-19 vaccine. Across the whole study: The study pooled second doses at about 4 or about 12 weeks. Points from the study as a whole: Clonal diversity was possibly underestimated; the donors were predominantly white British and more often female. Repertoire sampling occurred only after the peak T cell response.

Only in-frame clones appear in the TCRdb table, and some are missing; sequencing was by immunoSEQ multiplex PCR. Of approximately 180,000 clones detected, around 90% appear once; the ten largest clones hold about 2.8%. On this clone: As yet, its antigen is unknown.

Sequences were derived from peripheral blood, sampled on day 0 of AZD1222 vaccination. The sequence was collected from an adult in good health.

CDR3 bases: TGTGCCAGCAGCCAAACAGGGGCGTATGGCTACACCTTC. Residues: CASSQTGAYGYTF. The J gene is TRBJ1-2, the V gene TRBV6-2 or TRBV6-3; 7 bases line up with TRBD1. With 6 bases clipped from V and 5 bases from J, the junction kept 6 bases outside the gene matches. There are 13 residues in the CDR3. Germline V gives CDR1 MNHEY, CDR2 SVGEGT.